At least ten counts were recorded for the clone carrying this T cell receptor beta chain. Its specificity is unknown. RNA transcripts were the template for amplifying TCR beta CDR3 regions. The study used the HTBI primer set for a first-round RT-PCR of the TCR CDR3. TCRdb ran MiXCR on the multiplex PCR reads and lists one entry per CDR3 protein. The profile shows about 300,000 distinct CDR3 sequences, 13% of them singletons. This entry is derived from a study of T cells in Graves' hyperthyroidism and ophthalmopathy. The study enrolled patients aged 18 to 65 with newly diagnosed hyperthyroidism of under 2 months' duration. Study results and caveats: Researchers report that a 13 V-J model separated ophthalmopathy from stable hyperthyroidism.

Trimming took 5 bases from V and 3 from J; bases not matched to a gene: 8. Germline V gives CDR1 MNHNS, CDR2 SASEGT. There are 16 residues in the CDR3. Sequencing was carried out using blood. The sequence was obtained from a woman aged 25 to 39 with Graves' hyperthyroidism that later progressed to Graves' ophthalmopathy. This chain connects TRBV6-1 to TRBJ2-1, with 9 bases aligning to TRBD2. The CDR3 nucleotides read TGTGCCAGCAGTTCCAAGGGACTAGCCGTCTACAATGAGCAGTTCTTC. Its protein product is CASSSKGLAVYNEQFF.